These 15 T cell receptor beta chains share one sample of origin, sequenced in a study of T cells after yellow fever vaccination. TCRdb used MiXCR to reprocess the 5' RACE reads, holding one entry per CDR3 protein. The profile shows 150,000 to 200,000 distinct CDR3 sequences, roughly 11% of them singletons. The sequencing here drew on CD8+ T cells sorted from PBMCs, taken 15 days after the yellow fever booster vaccination. These receptors were obtained from a man aged 18-30 years who received the YFV17D yellow fever vaccine.

Of note for this clonotype: With a much larger clone just one base away, this may be a read error. V is TRBV6-4 and J is TRBJ1-2; 7 bases align to TRBD1. The length of the CDR3 is 13 residues. The germline gives CDR1 MRHNA, CDR2 SNTAGT. The V gene end was trimmed by 6 bases and the J gene end by 5 bases; junction bases not matched to a gene: 6. The CDR3 bases are TGTGCCAGCAGCCCCGGGACAGAATATGGCTACACCTTC. Translating gives CASSPGTEYGYTF.

The chain links TRBV4-1 to TRBJ1-2; 8 bases align to TRBD1. The V segment lost 0 bases and the J segment 2 bases; nucleotides outside the gene matches: 2. This CDR3 is built from 15 residues. Germline V gene data show CDR1 as MGHRA and CDR2 as YSYEKL. The CDR3 nucleotides are TGCGCCAGCAGCCAAGAGGACAGGGAAAACTATGGCTACACCTTC. Its protein is CASSQEDRENYGYTF.

There are many counts of this clonotype. The chain combines TRBV27 with TRBJ2-4; 7 bases are a match to TRBD1. The CDR3 has 13 amino acids. Looked up from germline, CDR1 is MNHEY and CDR2 is SMNVEV (reference sequence). The junction had 5 bases not matched to a gene; V was cut back by 6 bases and J by 6 bases. The CDR3 nucleotides are TGTGCCAGCAGCCCGACAGGGATAAACATTCAGTACTTC. Translated: CASSPTGINIQYF.

The J gene is TRBJ2-3, the V gene TRBV27, with D possibly being TRBD1 (6 bases). Germline V gene lookup returns CDR1 MNHEY and CDR2 SMNVEV (reference sequence). V gave up 4 bases and J gave up 7 bases, with 12 bases separating them. This CDR3 contains 13 residues. The CDR3 sequence is CASSWDTSYTQYF. The CDR3 DNA is TGTGCCAGCAGTTGGGACACTTCGTATACGCAGTATTTT.

This clonotype was picked up many times. This chain joins TRBV4-3 and TRBJ1-4; D is unresolved. V was cut by 0 bases and J by 8 bases, with 13 bases left in between. Germline assignment: CDR1 LGHNA and CDR2 YSLEER. The length of the CDR3 is 15 residues. CDR3 sequence: CASSQDVGSGEKLFF. In DNA, the CDR3 is TGCGCCAGCAGCCAAGATGTCGGTTCGGGAGAAAAACTGTTTTTT.

The chain links TRBV9 to TRBJ1-2; maybe TRBD1 (5 bases). This CDR3 has 12 residues. V lost 7 bases to trimming and J lost 6 bases, with 13 bases between them. Germline CDR1 reads SGDLS; CDR2 reads YYNGEE. The CDR3 sequence is CASQGLGDGYTF. DNA for the CDR3: TGTGCCAGCCAGGGCCTCGGGGATGGCTACACCTTC.

The rearrangement joins TRBV20-1 to TRBJ1-1, with 9 bases matching TRBD1. The germline gives CDR1 DFQATT, CDR2 SNEGSKA (reference sequence). V was pared by 1 base and J by 3 bases, with 3 bases of the junction left unmatched. The CDR3 length is 14 residues. The CDR3 DNA sequence: TGCAGTGCTAGAGGACAGGGGGGTTACACTGAAGCTTTCTTT. This codes for CSARGQGGYTEAFF.

To note about this clonotype: An end of the junction does not agree with germline; a read error may underlie this. The genes are TRBV7-7 and TRBJ2-5; possible D gene TRBD2, 6 bases. Per the germline V gene, CDR1 is SSHAT and CDR2 is FNYEAQ (reference sequence). This CDR3 has 13 amino acids. The CDR3 DNA is TGTGCTAGCAGTTGGAGGGACCAAGAGACCCAGTACTTC. This encodes CASSWRDQETQYF.

The chain couples TRBV4-1 to TRBJ1-5; D gene ambiguous. CDR1 and CDR2 (germline): MGHRA, YSYEKL. Trimming stripped 0 bases from V and 7 bases from J, with 7 bases between. The CDR3 covers 13 residues. The CDR3 coding sequence is TGCGCCAGCAGCCAAGATAACGGGCAGCCCCAGCATTTT. Residues: CASSQDNGQPQHF.

The chain combines TRBV6-2 or TRBV6-3 with TRBJ1-1; D call uncertain. The CDR3 is 15 residues long. Trimming left V 5 bases short and J 0 bases short, with 13 bases between. Germline V gene data show CDR1 as MNHEY and CDR2 as SVGEGT. CDR3 sequence reads: CASSPRLPLNTEAFF. CDR3 in DNA: TGTGCCAGCAGTCCTAGGCTACCCCTGAACACTGAAGCTTTCTTT.

This clonotype was counted at least ten times. The chain employs TRBV12-3 or TRBV12-4 and TRBJ1-2, with D possibly being TRBD1 (5 bases). V was clipped by 4 bases and J by 6 bases, with 21 bases between them. This CDR3 comprises 16 residues. The CDR3 coding sequence is TGTGCCAGCAGTTCGGCAGGGCCGGGCATATTTAATGGCTACACCTTC. It yields the protein CASSSAGPGIFNGYTF.

This clonotype has a handful of counts. This sequence joins TRBV20-1 and TRBJ2-1, with D unclear. Germline assignment: CDR1 DFQATT and CDR2 SNEGSKA (reference sequence). The CDR3 covers 13 residues. Trimming took off 5 bases at V and 2 bases at J, with 10 bases between the two ends. CDR3 sequence: CSALLGTYNEQFF. The DNA of the CDR3 is TGCAGTGCTTTGCTAGGGACCTACAATGAGCAGTTCTTC.

J is TRBJ2-3 and V is TRBV6-2 or TRBV6-3; no reliable D call. The CDR3 covers 14 residues. The V end lost 11 bases, the J end lost 3 bases, and 18 bases lay between the germline ends. Germline V CDR1 and CDR2: MNHEY, SVGEGT. For the CDR3, the DNA is TGTGCCTGCACCCCGCTCACGCGGACAGATACGCAGTATTTT. As protein: CACTPLTRTDTQYF.

This rearrangement joins TRBV29-1 to TRBJ2-7; tentative D call: TRBD2 (6 bases). The germline CDR1 and CDR2 sequences are SQVTM and ANQGSEA. The ends were cut back, 3 bases at V and 2 bases at J, with 11 bases in the middle. CDR3 size: 13 residues. DNA for the CDR3: TGCAGCGTTGATGGGGACTTCACCTACGAGCAGTACTTC. It specifies CSVDGDFTYEQYF.

The V call is TRBV7-9, the J call TRBJ2-1, with a weak D call TRBD2 (5 bases). The CDR3 has 16 residues. V was cut by 5 bases and J by 7 bases, with 21 bases left in between. Germline assignment: CDR1 SEHNR and CDR2 FQNEAQ (reference sequence). The DNA for the CDR3 is TGTGCCAGCAGCATACTTTACGGCGAACTAGGGAATGAGCAGTTCTTC. This translates into CASSILYGELGNEQFF.